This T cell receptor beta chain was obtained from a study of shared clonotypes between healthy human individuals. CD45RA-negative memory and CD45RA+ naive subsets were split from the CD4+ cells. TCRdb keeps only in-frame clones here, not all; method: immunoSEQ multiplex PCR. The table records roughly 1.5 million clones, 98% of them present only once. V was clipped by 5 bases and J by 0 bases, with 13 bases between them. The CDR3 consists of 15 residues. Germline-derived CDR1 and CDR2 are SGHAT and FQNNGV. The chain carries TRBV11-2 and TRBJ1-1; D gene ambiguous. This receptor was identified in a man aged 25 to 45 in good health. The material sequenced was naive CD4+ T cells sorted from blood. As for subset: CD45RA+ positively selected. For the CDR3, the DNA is TGTGCCAGCAGCATATCCAGTCAGATGAACACTGAAGCTTTCTTT. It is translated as CASSISSQMNTEAFF.